This T cell receptor (beta chain) was found in a study of cytomegalovirus exposure and HLA in healthy donors. General study points: Both high specificity and high sensitivity reportedly marked the classifier's diagnosis of cytomegalovirus status. Upon later analysis, TCR association rates were observed to vary by HLA locus, being highest for DRB1 and lowest for HLA-C. Sequencing depth roughly uniform across donors was assumed in presence/absence analyses. Cytomegalovirus-associated status was assigned to roughly 160 TCR beta chains.

13 Jbeta primers and 60 Vbeta primers were used for the PCR. Generated by immunoSEQ multiplex PCR, the TCRdb table keeps only in-frame clones and is missing some. In the table there are some 110,000 clones, roughly 74% of which are singletons. V was pared by 2 bases and J by 6 bases, with 10 bases between. Germline V gene lookup returns CDR1 SGHTA and CDR2 FQGNSA. The CDR3 totals 13 residues. Regarding this clone: Its antigen is not identified.

Material: PBMCs. The sequence was obtained from a woman in her forties or fifties in good health and CMV-seropositive. The chain employs TRBV7-2 and TRBJ1-2; maybe TRBD1 (6 bases). The CDR3 DNA is TGTGCCAGCAGCTTACACAGGGCCGATGGCTACACCTTC. Translation gives CASSLHRADGYTF. Combining the CDR3 with reference TRBV7-2 and TRBJ1-2 gives the whole variable domain GAGVSQSPSNKVTEKGKDVELRCDPISGHTALYWYRQSLGQGLEFLIYFQGNSAPDKSGLPSDRFSAERTGGSVSTLTIQRTQQEDSAVYLCASSLHRADGYTFGSGTRLTVV.